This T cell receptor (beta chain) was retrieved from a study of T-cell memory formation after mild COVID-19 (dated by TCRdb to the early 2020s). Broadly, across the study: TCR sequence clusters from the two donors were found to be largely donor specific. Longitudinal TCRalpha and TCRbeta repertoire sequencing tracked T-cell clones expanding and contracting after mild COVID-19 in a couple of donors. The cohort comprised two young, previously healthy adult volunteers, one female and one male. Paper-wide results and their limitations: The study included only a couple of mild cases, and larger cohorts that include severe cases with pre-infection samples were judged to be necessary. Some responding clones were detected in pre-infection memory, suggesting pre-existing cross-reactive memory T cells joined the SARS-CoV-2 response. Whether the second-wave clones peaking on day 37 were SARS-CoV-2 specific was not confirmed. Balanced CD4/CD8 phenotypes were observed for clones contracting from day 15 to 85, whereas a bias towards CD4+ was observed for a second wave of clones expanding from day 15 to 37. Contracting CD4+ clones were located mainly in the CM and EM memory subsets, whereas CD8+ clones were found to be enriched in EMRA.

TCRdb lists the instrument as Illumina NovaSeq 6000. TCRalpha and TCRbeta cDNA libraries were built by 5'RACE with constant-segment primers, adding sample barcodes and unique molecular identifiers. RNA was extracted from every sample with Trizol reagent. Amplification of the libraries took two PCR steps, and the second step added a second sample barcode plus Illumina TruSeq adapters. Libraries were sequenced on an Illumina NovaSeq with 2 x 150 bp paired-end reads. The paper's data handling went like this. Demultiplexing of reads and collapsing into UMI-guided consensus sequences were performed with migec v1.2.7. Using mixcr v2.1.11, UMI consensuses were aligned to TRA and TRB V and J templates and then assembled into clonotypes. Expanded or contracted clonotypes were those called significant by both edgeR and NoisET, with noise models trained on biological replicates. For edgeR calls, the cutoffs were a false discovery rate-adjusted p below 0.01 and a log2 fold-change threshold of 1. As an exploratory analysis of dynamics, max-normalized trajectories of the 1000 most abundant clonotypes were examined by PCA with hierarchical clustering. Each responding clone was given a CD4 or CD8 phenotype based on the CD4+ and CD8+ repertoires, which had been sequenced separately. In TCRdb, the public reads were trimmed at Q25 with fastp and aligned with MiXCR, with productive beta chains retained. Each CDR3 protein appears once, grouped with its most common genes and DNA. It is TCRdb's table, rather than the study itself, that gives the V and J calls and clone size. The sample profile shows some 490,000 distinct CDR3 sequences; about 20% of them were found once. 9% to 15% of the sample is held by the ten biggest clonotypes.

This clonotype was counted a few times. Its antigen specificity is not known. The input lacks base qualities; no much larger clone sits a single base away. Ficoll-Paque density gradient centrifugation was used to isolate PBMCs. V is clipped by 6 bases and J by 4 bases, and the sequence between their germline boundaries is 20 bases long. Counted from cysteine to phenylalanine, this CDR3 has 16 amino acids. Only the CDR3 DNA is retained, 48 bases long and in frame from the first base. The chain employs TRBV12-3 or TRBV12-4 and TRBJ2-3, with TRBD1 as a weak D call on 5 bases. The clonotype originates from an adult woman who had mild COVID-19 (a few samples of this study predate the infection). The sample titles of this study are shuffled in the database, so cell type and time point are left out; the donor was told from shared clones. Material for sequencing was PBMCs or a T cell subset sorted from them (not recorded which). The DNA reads TGTGCCAGCAGCACACGACAGCAGTCGCCCGCAGATACGCAGTATTTT. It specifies CASSTRQQSPADTQYF.